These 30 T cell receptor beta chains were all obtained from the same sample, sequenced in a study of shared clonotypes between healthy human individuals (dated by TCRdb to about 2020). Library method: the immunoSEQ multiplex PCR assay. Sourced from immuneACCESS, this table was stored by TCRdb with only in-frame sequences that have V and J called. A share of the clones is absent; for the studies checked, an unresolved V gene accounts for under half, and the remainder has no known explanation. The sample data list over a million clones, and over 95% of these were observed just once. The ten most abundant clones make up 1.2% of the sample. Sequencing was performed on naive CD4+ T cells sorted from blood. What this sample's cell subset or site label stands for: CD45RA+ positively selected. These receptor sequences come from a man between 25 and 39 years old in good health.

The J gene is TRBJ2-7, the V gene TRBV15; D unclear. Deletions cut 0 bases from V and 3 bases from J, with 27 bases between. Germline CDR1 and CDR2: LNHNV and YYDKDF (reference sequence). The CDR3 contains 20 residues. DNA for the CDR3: TGTGCCACCAGCAGAGATAGGGCGTCGGCATGGTCGACCTATTACTACGAGCAGTACTTC. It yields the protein CATSRDRASAWSTYYYEQYF.

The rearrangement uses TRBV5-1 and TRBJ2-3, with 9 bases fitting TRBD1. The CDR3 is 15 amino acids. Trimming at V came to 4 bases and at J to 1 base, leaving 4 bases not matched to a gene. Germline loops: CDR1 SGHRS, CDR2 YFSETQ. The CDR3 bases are TGCGCCAGCAGCGCAAGGACAGGGGGCACAGATACGCAGTATTTT. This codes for CASSARTGGTDTQYF.

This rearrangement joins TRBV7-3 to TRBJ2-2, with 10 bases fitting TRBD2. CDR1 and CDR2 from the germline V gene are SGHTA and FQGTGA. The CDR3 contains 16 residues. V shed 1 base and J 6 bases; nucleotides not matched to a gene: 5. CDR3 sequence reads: CASSLNPSGRSGELFF. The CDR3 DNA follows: TGTGCCAGCAGCTTAAATCCTAGCGGGAGATCCGGGGAGCTGTTTTTT.

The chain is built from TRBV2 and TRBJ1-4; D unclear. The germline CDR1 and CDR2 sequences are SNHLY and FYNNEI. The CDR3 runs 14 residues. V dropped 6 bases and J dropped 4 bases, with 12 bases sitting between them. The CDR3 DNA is TGTGCCAGCAGCTCGATATCAAATAATGAAAAACTGTTTTTT. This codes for CASSSISNNEKLFF. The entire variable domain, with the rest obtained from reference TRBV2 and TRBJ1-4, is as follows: EPEVTQTPSHQVTQMGQEVILRCVPISNHLYFYWYRQILGQKVEFLVSFYNNEISEKSEIFDDQFSVERPDGSNFTLKIRSTKLEDSAMYFCASSSISNNEKLFFGSGTQLSVL.

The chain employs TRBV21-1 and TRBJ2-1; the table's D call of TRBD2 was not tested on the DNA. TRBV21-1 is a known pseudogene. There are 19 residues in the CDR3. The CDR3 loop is CASRGDSEVAGSSYNEQFF. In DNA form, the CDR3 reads TGTGCCAGCAGGGGGGACTCGGAGGTGGCGGGTAGCTCCTACAATGAGCAGTTCTTC.

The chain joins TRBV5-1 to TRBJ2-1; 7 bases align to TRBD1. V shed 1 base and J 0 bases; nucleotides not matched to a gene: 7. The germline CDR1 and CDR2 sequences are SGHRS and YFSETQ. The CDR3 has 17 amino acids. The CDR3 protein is CASSLLGTDLSYNEQFF. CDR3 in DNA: TGCGCCAGCAGCTTGTTGGGGACAGACCTCTCCTACAATGAGCAGTTCTTC.

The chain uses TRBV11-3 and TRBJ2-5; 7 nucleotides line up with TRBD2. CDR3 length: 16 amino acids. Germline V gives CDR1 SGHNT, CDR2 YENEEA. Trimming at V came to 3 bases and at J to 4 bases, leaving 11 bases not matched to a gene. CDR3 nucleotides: TGTGCCAGCAGCTTCAAACCAAGACTAGCCCTAGAGACCCAGTACTTC. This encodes CASSFKPRLALETQYF.

The CDR3 DNA is TGTGCCAGCAGCTTGTGGGCGGCGGGGGAGACCCAGTACTTC. Amino acid sequence: CASSLWAAGETQYF. The chain is built from TRBV7-9 and TRBJ2-5, with D perhaps TRBD2 (6 bases). V was shortened by 3 bases and J by 5 bases, with 13 bases between the two germline ends. The germline CDR1 and CDR2 sequences are SEHNR and FQNEAQ (reference sequence). The CDR3 covers 14 residues.

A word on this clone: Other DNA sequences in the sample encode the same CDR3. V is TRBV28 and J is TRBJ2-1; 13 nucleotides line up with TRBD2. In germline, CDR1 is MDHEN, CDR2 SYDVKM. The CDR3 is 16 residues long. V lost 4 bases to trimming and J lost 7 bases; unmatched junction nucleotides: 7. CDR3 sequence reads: CASSSRLAGGANEQFF. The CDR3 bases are TGTGCCAGCAGTTCGCGACTAGCGGGAGGTGCAAATGAGCAGTTCTTC. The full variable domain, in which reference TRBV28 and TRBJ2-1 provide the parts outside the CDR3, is DVKVTQSSRYLVKRTGEKVFLECVQDMDHENMFWYRQDPGLGLRLIYFSYDVKMKEKGDIPEGYSVSREKKERFSLILESASTNQTSMYLCASSSRLAGGANEQFFGPGTRLTVL.

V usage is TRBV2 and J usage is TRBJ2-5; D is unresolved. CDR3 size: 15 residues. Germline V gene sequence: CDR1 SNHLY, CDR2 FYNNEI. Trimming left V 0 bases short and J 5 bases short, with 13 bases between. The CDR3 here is CASSEARAGVETQYF. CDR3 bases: TGTGCCAGCAGTGAAGCCCGGGCTGGGGTTGAGACCCAGTACTTC.

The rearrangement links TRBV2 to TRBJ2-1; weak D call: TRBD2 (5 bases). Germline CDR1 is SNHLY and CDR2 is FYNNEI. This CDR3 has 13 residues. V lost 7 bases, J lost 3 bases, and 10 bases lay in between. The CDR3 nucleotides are TGTGCCAGCACTGCTAGCAGCTACAATGAGCAGTTCTTC. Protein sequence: CASTASSYNEQFF.

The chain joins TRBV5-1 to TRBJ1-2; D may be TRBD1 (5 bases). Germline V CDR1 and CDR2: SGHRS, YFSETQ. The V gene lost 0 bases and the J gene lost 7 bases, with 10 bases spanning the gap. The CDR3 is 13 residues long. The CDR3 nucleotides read TGCGCCAGCAGCTTGGCCGGGGGGTCTGGCTACACCTTC. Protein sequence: CASSLAGGSGYTF. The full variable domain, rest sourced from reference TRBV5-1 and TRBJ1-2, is KAGVTQTPRYLIKTRGQQVTLSCSPISGHRSVSWYQQTPGQGLQFLFEYFSETQRNKGNFPGRFSGRQFSNSRSEMNVSTLELGDSALYLCASSLAGGSGYTFGSGTRLTVV.

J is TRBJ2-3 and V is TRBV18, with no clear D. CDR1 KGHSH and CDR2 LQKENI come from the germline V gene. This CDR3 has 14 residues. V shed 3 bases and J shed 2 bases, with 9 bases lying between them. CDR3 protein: CASSPWDSTDTQYF. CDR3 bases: TGTGCCAGCTCACCTTGGGATTCCACAGATACGCAGTATTTT.

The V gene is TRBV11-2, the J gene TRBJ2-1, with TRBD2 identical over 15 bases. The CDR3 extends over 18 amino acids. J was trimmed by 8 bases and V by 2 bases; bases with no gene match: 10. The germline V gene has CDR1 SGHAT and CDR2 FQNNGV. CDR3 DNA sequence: TGTGCCAGCAGCTTACTACGGACTAGCGGGAGGGCCCGGGATGAGCAGTTCTTC. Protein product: CASSLLRTSGRARDEQFF.

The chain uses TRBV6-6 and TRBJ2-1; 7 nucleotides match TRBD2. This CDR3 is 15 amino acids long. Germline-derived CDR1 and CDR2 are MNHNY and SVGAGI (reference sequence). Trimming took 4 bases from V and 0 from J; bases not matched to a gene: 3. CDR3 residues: CASSLAGASYNEQFF. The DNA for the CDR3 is TGTGCCAGCAGTTTGGCGGGAGCCTCCTACAATGAGCAGTTCTTC.

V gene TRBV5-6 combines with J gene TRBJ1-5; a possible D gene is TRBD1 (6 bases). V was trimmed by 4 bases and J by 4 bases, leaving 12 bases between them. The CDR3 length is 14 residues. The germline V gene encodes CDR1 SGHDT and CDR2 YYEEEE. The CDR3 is CASSIQGSNQPQHF. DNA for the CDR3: TGTGCCAGCAGCATACAGGGAAGTAATCAGCCCCAGCATTTT.

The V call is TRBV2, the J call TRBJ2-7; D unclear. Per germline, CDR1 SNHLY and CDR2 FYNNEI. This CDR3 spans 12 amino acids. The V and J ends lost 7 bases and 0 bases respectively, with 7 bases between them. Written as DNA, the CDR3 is TGTGCCAGCACCTTGTTCTCCTACGAGCAGTACTTC. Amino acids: CASTLFSYEQYF.

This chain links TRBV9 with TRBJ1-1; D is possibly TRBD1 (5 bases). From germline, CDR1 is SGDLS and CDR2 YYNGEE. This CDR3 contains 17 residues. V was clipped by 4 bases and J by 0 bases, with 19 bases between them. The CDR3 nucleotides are TGTGCCAGCAGCCCCCGGGGAGGGTGGGGGGTGAACACTGAAGCTTTCTTT. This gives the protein CASSPRGGWGVNTEAFF. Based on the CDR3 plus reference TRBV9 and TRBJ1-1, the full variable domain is DSGVTQTPKHLITATGQRVTLRCSPRSGDLSVYWYQQSLDQGLQFLIQYYNGEERAKGNILERFSAQQFPDLHSELNLSSLELGDSALYFCASSPRGGWGVNTEAFFGQGTRLTVV.

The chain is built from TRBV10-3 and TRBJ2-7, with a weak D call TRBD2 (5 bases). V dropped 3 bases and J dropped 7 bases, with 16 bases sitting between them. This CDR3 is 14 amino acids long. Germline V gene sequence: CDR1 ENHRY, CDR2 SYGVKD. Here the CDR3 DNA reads TGTGCCATCAGTGACATGTTGGACGAGGGTGAGCAGTACTTC. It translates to CAISDMLDEGEQYF.

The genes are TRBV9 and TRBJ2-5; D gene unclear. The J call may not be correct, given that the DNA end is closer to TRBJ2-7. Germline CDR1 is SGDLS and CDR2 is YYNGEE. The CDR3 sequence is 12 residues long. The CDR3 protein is CASSGSSYEQYF. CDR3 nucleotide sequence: TGTGCCAGCAGCGGTAGCTCCTACGAGCAGTACTTC.

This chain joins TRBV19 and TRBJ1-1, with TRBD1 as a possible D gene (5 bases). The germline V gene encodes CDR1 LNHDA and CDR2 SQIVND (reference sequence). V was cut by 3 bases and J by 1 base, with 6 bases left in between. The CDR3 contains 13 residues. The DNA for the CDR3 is TGTGCCAGTAGTATGACAGCGAACACTGAAGCTTTCTTT. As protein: CASSMTANTEAFF.

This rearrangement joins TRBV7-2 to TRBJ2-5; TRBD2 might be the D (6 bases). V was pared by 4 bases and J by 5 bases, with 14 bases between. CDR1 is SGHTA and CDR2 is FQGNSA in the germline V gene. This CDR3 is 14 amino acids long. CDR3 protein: CASSSLPRDETQYF. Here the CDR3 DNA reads TGTGCCAGCAGCTCCCTACCGCGGGATGAGACCCAGTACTTC.

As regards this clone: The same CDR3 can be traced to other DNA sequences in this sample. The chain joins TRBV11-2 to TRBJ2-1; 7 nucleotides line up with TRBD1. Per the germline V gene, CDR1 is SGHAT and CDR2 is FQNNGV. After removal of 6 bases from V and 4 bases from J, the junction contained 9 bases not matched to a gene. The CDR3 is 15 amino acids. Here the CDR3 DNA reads TGTGCCAGCAGTTCCGGGACAGCGACTTACAATGAGCAGTTCTTC. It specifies CASSSGTATYNEQFF.

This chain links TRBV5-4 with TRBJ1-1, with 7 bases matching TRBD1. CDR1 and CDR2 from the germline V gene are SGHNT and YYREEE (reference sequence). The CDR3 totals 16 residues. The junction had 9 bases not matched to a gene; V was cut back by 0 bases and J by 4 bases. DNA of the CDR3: TGTGCCAGCAGCTTGGGGCCGACAGGGTTAAGCACTGAAGCTTTCTTT. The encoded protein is CASSLGPTGLSTEAFF.

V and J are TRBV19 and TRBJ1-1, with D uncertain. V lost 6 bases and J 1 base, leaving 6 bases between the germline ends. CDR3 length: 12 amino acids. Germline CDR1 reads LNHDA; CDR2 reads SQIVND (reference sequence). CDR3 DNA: TGTGCCAGTAGGAGGGCGAACACTGAAGCTTTCTTT. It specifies CASRRANTEAFF.

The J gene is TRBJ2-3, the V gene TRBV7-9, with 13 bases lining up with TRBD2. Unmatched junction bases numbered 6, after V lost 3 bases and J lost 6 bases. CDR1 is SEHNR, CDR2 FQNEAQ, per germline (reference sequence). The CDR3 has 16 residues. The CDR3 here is CASSFPGLAGSDTQYF. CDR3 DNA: TGTGCCAGCAGCTTCCCGGGACTAGCGGGGTCCGATACGCAGTATTTT.

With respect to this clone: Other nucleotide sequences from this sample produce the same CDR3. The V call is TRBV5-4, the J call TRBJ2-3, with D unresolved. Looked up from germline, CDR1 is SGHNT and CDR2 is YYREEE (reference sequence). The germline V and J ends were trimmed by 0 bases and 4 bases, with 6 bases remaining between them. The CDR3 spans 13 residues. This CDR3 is CASSLDFSDTQYF. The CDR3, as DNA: TGTGCCAGCAGCTTGGACTTCTCAGATACGCAGTATTTT.

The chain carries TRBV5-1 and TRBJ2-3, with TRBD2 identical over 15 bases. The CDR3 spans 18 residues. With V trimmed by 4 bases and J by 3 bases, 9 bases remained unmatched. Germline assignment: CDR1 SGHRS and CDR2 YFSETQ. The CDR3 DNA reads TGCGCCAGCAGCCCAGGACTAGCGGGAGGGTTTTGGACAGATACGCAGTATTTT. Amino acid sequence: CASSPGLAGGFWTDTQYF.

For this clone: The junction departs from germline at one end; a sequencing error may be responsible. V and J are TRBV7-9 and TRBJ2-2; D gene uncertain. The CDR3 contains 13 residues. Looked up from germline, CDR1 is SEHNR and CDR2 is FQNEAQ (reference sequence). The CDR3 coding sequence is TGTGCCAACAGCAGCTATAATCTCGGGGAGCTGTTTTTT. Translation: CANSSYNLGELFF.

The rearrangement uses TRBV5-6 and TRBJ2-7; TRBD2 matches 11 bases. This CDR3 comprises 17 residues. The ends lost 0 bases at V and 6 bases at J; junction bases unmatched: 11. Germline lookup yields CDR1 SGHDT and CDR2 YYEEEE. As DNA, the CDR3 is TGTGCCAGCAGCTTGGTCCCTAGCGGGAGGTCTCAAGTCGAGCAGTACTTC. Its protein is CASSLVPSGRSQVEQYF.